The 16 T cell receptor beta chains presented below share a single source sample, sequenced in a study of blood T cell repertoires in COVID-19. The method was immunoSEQ multiplex PCR; TCRdb's version includes in-frame clones alone and lacks a portion of them. This table has 100,000 to 150,000 clones, approximately 80% appearing once. Sequenced material: peripheral blood. These receptors originate from a man between 60 and 70 years old with acute or convalescent COVID-19.

The chain carries TRBV28 and TRBJ1-2; D remains ambiguous. V was trimmed by 10 bases and J by 4 bases, leaving 16 bases between them. Germline V gene lookup returns CDR1 MDHEN and CDR2 SYDVKM. The CDR3 spans 13 residues. CDR3 amino acids: CATAGGGFYGYTF. In DNA form, the CDR3 reads TGTGCCACCGCCGGCGGCGGATTCTATGGCTACACCTTC.

The V and J genes are TRBV3-1 (or the pseudogene TRBV3-2) and TRBJ2-1, with 12 bases that match TRBD2. V lost 0 bases to trimming and J lost 6 bases; unmatched junction nucleotides: 9. The CDR3 totals 18 residues. Germline CDR1 LGHDT, CDR2 YNNKEL (reference sequence). Here the CDR3 reads CASSQDPTSGRVANEQFF. The CDR3 DNA reads TGTGCCAGCAGCCAAGACCCGACTAGCGGGAGAGTCGCCAATGAGCAGTTCTTC.

This clone was picked up many times. This sequence joins TRBV6-2 or TRBV6-3 and TRBJ2-1, with 13 bases fitting TRBD2. The germline gives CDR1 MNHEY, CDR2 SVGEGT. V dropped 0 bases and J dropped 11; count of bases not matched to a gene: 4. The CDR3 runs to 15 residues. The chain's CDR3 is CASSYSGTSGDKQFF. CDR3 nucleotides: TGTGCCAGCAGTTACTCAGGGACTAGCGGGGACAAGCAGTTCTTC.

This clone was observed a handful of times. This rearrangement joins TRBV28 to TRBJ1-2; D is undetermined. The CDR3 is 14 amino acids. The ends were cut back, 4 bases at V and 0 bases at J, with 9 bases in the middle. CDR1 is MDHEN and CDR2 is SYDVKM in the germline V gene. The CDR3 bases are TGTGCCAGCAGTTGGGCCCCTTCTAACTATGGCTACACCTTC. This encodes CASSWAPSNYGYTF.

The genes are TRBV5-4 and TRBJ2-3, with a possible D match to TRBD2 (6 bases). V lost 4 bases, J lost 5 bases, and 20 bases lay in between. There are 16 residues in the CDR3. CDR1 is SGHNT and CDR2 is YYREEE in the germline V gene (reference sequence). The CDR3 here is CASSPDAGSGGDTQYF. The CDR3 DNA reads as TGTGCCAGCAGCCCGGATGCGGGGTCCGGGGGAGATACGCAGTATTTT.

This clone was counted a few times. V gene TRBV7-9 combines with J gene TRBJ2-5; unclear D gene. The CDR3 is 14 residues long. CDR1 is SEHNR, CDR2 FQNEAQ, per germline (reference sequence). V was clipped by 5 bases and J by 1 base, with 11 bases between them. As DNA, the CDR3 is TGTGCCAGCAGCCAAGCGCCCAGCCAAGAGACCCAGTACTTC. This encodes CASSQAPSQETQYF. Full variable domain (remainder filled in from reference TRBV7-9 and TRBJ2-5): DTGVSQNPRHKITKRGQNVTFRCDPISEHNRLYWYRQTLGQGPEFLTYFQNEAQLEKSRLLSDRFSAERPKGSFSTLEIQRTEQGDSAMYLCASSQAPSQETQYFGPGTRLLVL.

The V and J genes are TRBV14 and TRBJ1-2, with a tentative D call TRBD1 (6 bases). Trimming removed 2 bases from V and 7 bases from J, with 11 bases in between. This CDR3 region has 13 residues. Per the germline V gene, CDR1 is SGHDN and CDR2 is FVKESK. The CDR3 nucleotides read TGTGCCAGCAGCCAATCCAGGGGAAGTGGCTACACCTTC. The encoded protein is CASSQSRGSGYTF.

V usage is TRBV9 and J usage is TRBJ2-6; 7 bases align to TRBD1. This CDR3 contains 16 residues. Germline lookup yields CDR1 SGDLS and CDR2 YYNGEE. The J segment lost 0 bases and the V segment lost 2 bases, leaving 2 bases of the junction unmatched. CDR3 sequence: CASSVRTGSGANVLTF. DNA for the CDR3: TGTGCCAGCAGCGTTCGGACAGGCTCTGGGGCCAACGTCCTGACTTTC.

V and J are TRBV7-9 and TRBJ1-6; possibly TRBD1 for D (5 bases). V dropped 5 bases and J dropped 10 bases, with 21 bases sitting between them. This CDR3 region has 16 residues. Germline-derived CDR1 and CDR2 are SEHNR and FQNEAQ (reference sequence). CDR3 bases: TGTGCCAGCAGCCTAAACCTGGGAGGGACTGGATCACCCCTCCACTTT. Amino acids: CASSLNLGGTGSPLHF.

The table lists this clone with many counts. The V call is TRBV11-2, the J call TRBJ1-1; TRBD1 matches 8 bases. The CDR3 is made up of 17 amino acids. Germline assignment: CDR1 SGHAT and CDR2 FQNNGV. V lost 6 bases, J lost 0 bases, and 12 bases stayed unmatched. CDR3 protein: CASRHRQGPLMNTEAFF. In DNA, the CDR3 is TGTGCCAGCAGACACCGACAGGGGCCGCTCATGAACACTGAAGCTTTCTTT.

This chain uses TRBV2 with TRBJ1-1; 9 positions agree with TRBD1. V lost 6 bases to trimming and J lost 4 bases; unmatched junction nucleotides: 9. The V gene's germline CDR1 is SNHLY and CDR2 FYNNEI. CDR3 length equals 15 residues. This CDR3 is CASRGTGKRVTEAFF. As DNA, the CDR3 is TGTGCCAGCAGAGGGACAGGGAAACGGGTCACTGAAGCTTTCTTT.

The rearrangement links TRBV3-1 (or the pseudogene TRBV3-2) to TRBJ1-5, with no clear D. The CDR3 has 13 amino acids. Trimming removed 2 bases from V and 4 bases from J, with 6 bases in between. CDR1 is LGHDT and CDR2 is YNNKEL in the germline V gene (reference sequence). CDR3 DNA sequence: TGTGCCAGCAGCCAAAACCGGAATCAGCCCCAGCATTTT. Amino acid sequence: CASSQNRNQPQHF.

In its sample, this clone was seen many times. The chain joins TRBV27 to TRBJ2-1; D possibly corresponds to TRBD1 (5 bases). V lost 2 bases and J 8 bases, leaving 13 bases between the germline ends. Germline CDR1 is MNHEY and CDR2 is SMNVEV (reference sequence). The CDR3 is made up of 14 amino acids. CDR3 in amino acids: CASSLGSGWDEQFF. In DNA form, the CDR3 reads TGTGCCAGCAGTTTAGGGTCAGGGTGGGATGAGCAGTTCTTC.

The chain uses TRBV30 and TRBJ2-2; D unclear. The germline CDR1 and CDR2 sequences are GTSNPN and SVGIG (reference sequence). The CDR3 is 11 amino acids. The CDR3 protein is CGFEDTGELFF. CDR3 in DNA: TGTGGCTTCGAGGACACCGGGGAGCTGTTTTTT.

The chain joins TRBV6-6 to TRBJ2-7, with D possibly being TRBD2 (5 bases). Per the germline V gene, CDR1 is MNHNY and CDR2 is SVGAGI (reference sequence). This CDR3 contains 15 residues. Trimming cost V 5 bases and J 0 bases, with 14 bases left between them. The CDR3 DNA sequence: TGTGCCAGCAGTCAACCGGAGGTGGGCTCCTACGAGCAGTACTTC. This encodes CASSQPEVGSYEQYF.

This chain links TRBV7-6 with TRBJ2-3, with 9 bases fitting TRBD2. V was pared by 5 bases and J by 4 bases, with 4 bases of the junction left unmatched. This CDR3 contains 14 residues. Germline V gene sequence: CDR1 SGHVS, CDR2 FNYEAQ. The CDR3 region has the DNA TGTGCCAGCAGCCGTAGCGGGAGTGCAGATACGCAGTATTTT. Residues: CASSRSGSADTQYF.